The entry below gives a single T cell receptor beta chain sequence along with its context. The antigen is not known. Because the CDR3's place on the DNA is in doubt, the DNA is left out and the CDR3 is given as listed by TCRdb. The sample comes from a study of CD8 T cells in ankylosing spondylitis. Libraries for TCR beta were made by quantitative 5'-RACE with molecular barcodes. Using its own MiXCR run on the 5' RACE reads, TCRdb lists one record per CDR3 protein. This table holds about 440,000 distinct CDR3 sequences, over 15% found once. The CDR3 totals 15 residues, both ends included. The germline gives CDR1 SGDLS, CDR2 YYNGEE. General study points: Relatively rare in peripheral blood, disease-linked clones were also CD8+. Several of the motif variants were reported before in synovial fluid and blood from reactive arthritis. For ankylosing spondylitis blood, a TCR beta motif of eight or nine highly homologous variants appeared characteristic. Reportedly, disease-linked clones are significantly enriched in ankylosing spondylitis patients' matched synovial fluid.

The J gene is TRBJ2-1, the V gene TRBV9; the table's D call, TRBD1, has no DNA check behind it. What was sequenced was blood, either unsorted or a sorted T cell fraction (not recorded which). The TCR comes from a male donor with ankylosing spondylitis. CDR3 amino acids: CASSVGHGSNRQLFF.